The source of this T cell receptor beta chain is a study of T cells in Graves' hyperthyroidism and ophthalmopathy. The trim removed 6 bases at V and 3 bases at J, leaving 4 bases unmatched. Germline-derived CDR1 and CDR2 are DFQATT and SNEGSKA (reference sequence). The length of the CDR3 is 13 residues. RNA transcripts were the template for amplifying TCR beta CDR3 regions. A first-round RT-PCR of the TCR CDR3 used the HTBI primer set. MiXCR was run by TCRdb on the multiplex PCR reads, yielding one entry per CDR3 protein. The sample records hundreds of thousands of distinct CDR3 sequences, 18% being singletons.

The sequence was obtained from a woman aged 50 to 65 with Graves' hyperthyroidism that later progressed to Graves' ophthalmopathy. The V and J genes are TRBV20-1 and TRBJ1-5, with 8 nucleotides matching TRBD1. The sample consisted of blood. The CDR3 sequence is CSAPGQDNQPQHF. In nucleotides, the CDR3 is TGCAGTGCCCCGGGACAGGACAATCAGCCCCAGCATTTT.